Listed here are 15 T cell receptor beta chains from one sample, sequenced in a study of Ad26.COV2.S vaccination and SARS-CoV-2 variants. Treatment in this sample: some 20 received Ad26.COV2.S at low or high dose, single or two shots; several received placebo; per-sample allocation not given. Each sample was drawn 63 days after the first injection (of vaccine or placebo). Assay: immunoSEQ multiplex PCR; the TCRdb copy retains only in-frame clones and omits some. The repertoire holds some 340,000 clones, with around 83% as singletons. The source was peripheral blood, collected in a trial of Ad26.COV2.S vaccine versus placebo. The receptor source for this set is a person aged 18-65 years who received the Ad26.COV2.S COVID-19 vaccine or a placebo.

The gene calls are TRBV29-1 and TRBJ1-3; 9 positions match TRBD1. The CDR3 runs 14 residues. V dropped 6 bases and J dropped 2; count of bases not matched to a gene: 5. The germline CDR1 and CDR2 sequences are SQVTM and ANQGSEA. CDR3 coding DNA: TGCAGCGTAGGACAGGGGTCGCCTGGAAACACCATATATTTT. Its translation: CSVGQGSPGNTIYF.

This clone was observed a few times. The rearrangement links TRBV30 to TRBJ1-2, with TRBD1 matching over 8 bases. CDR1 is GTSNPN, CDR2 SVGIG, per germline (reference sequence). The CDR3 length is 14 residues. Trimming removed 3 bases from V and 6 bases from J; junction bases left unmatched: 9. CDR3 amino acids: CAWRTRDRTNGYTF. The CDR3 coding sequence is TGTGCCTGGAGGACCCGGGACAGGACAAATGGCTACACCTTC.

Remarks on this clone: This same CDR3 is encoded by further DNA sequences in the sample. The rearrangement links TRBV2 to TRBJ1-1; D remains unclear. V lost 2 bases, J lost 1 base, and 5 bases lay in between. The CDR3 has 13 residues. Looked up from germline, CDR1 is SNHLY and CDR2 is FYNNEI. CDR3 residues: CASSELENTEAFF. For the CDR3, the DNA is TGTGCCAGCAGTGAATTGGAGAACACTGAAGCTTTCTTT.

About this clone: Other nucleotide sequences from this sample produce the same CDR3. The chain couples TRBV7-9 to TRBJ1-4, with 10 bases fitting TRBD1. Germline V lookup: CDR1 SEHNR, CDR2 FQNEAQ (reference sequence). The V gene end was trimmed by 0 bases and the J gene end by 5 bases; junction bases not matched to a gene: 3. There are 16 residues in the CDR3. The CDR3 DNA reads TGTGCCAGCAGCTTAGCGTTGGGACAGGGGAATGAAAAACTGTTTTTT. Protein product: CASSLALGQGNEKLFF.

The V and J genes are TRBV5-6 and TRBJ1-2; the match to TRBD1 covers 8 bases. CDR3 size: 16 residues. V shed 1 base and J 0 bases; nucleotides not matched to a gene: 5. CDR1 and CDR2 (germline): SGHDT, YYEEEE. The CDR3 spells CASSLTQGATNYGYTF. The CDR3 DNA follows: TGTGCCAGCAGCTTGACCCAGGGGGCCACTAACTATGGCTACACCTTC.

This rearrangement joins TRBV3-1 (or the pseudogene TRBV3-2) to TRBJ1-4; D is perhaps TRBD1 (6 bases). Germline V gene data show CDR1 as LGHDT and CDR2 as YNNKEL (reference sequence). The ends were cut back, 0 bases at V and 0 bases at J, with 11 bases in the middle. This CDR3 comprises 17 residues. CDR3 DNA: TGTGCCAGCAGCCAAGAGTCAGGGGCTACAACTAATGAAAAACTGTTTTTT. Encoded protein: CASSQESGATTNEKLFF.

This chain joins TRBV4-1 and TRBJ1-4; 8 nucleotides agree with TRBD1. The CDR3 totals 17 residues. Germline CDR1 MGHRA, CDR2 YSYEKL. Losses at the gene ends were 4 bases for V and 4 bases for J; bases not matched to a gene: 11. The CDR3 nucleotides are TGCGCCAGCAGCCCATACCGGGACAGGTCGAATAATGAAAAACTGTTTTTT. As protein: CASSPYRDRSNNEKLFF.

This clone has just a few counts. The chain employs TRBV2 and TRBJ2-2; D might be TRBD2 (5 bases). Germline CDR1 is SNHLY and CDR2 is FYNNEI. With 7 bases removed from V and 3 bases from J, the gap between germline ends came to 12 bases. The CDR3 consists of 14 residues. As DNA, the CDR3 is TGTGCCAGCACTCAACGGGGTTACACCGGGGAGCTGTTTTTT. It translates to CASTQRGYTGELFF.

The CDR3 protein is CASSLGSTGDYGYTF. Written as DNA, the CDR3 is TGTGCCAGCAGCTTAGGATCGACAGGGGACTATGGCTACACCTTC. The V call is TRBV7-2, the J call TRBJ1-2, with 8 bases matching TRBD1. Germline CDR1 and CDR2: SGHTA and FQGNSA. This CDR3 contains 15 residues. V lost 1 base, J lost 3 bases, and 4 bases stayed unmatched.

The J gene is TRBJ1-1, the V gene TRBV18, with no clear D. Germline V gives CDR1 KGHSH, CDR2 LQKENI. With 4 bases removed from V and 3 bases from J, the gap between germline ends came to 12 bases. The CDR3 contains 14 residues. Written as DNA, the CDR3 is TGTGCCAGCTCACAAATCCTTAGGGACACTGAAGCTTTCTTT. Translation gives CASSQILRDTEAFF. Looking up the rest from reference TRBV18 and TRBJ1-1 gives the full variable domain: NAGVMQNPRHLVRRRGQEARLRCSPMKGHSHVYWYRQLPEEGLKFMVYLQKENIIDESGMPKERFSAEFPKEGPSILRIQQVVRGDSAAYFCASSQILRDTEAFFGQGTRLTVV.

The chain carries TRBV15 and TRBJ1-2; no reliable D call. The CDR3 runs 12 residues. The V and J ends lost 8 bases and 0 bases respectively, with 7 bases between them. Germline V CDR1 and CDR2: LNHNV, YYDKDF (reference sequence). CDR3 region: CATGKANYGYTF. Here the CDR3 DNA reads TGTGCCACCGGTAAAGCTAACTATGGCTACACCTTC.

The gene calls are TRBV6-2 or TRBV6-3 and TRBJ2-7; D may be TRBD2 (6 bases). Trimming took 6 bases from V and 0 from J, leaving 18 bases between them. CDR3 length equals 16 residues. CDR1 MNHEY and CDR2 SVGEGT come from the germline V gene. The CDR3 loop is CASSPLGRLSSYEQYF. The DNA for the CDR3 is TGTGCCAGCAGCCCTCTTGGGAGGCTGAGCTCCTACGAGCAGTACTTC.

The V gene is TRBV18, the J gene TRBJ2-7; D is unresolved. CDR3 length equals 15 residues. V lost 1 base to trimming and J lost 0 bases, with 10 bases between them. Germline assignment: CDR1 KGHSH and CDR2 LQKENI. CDR3 amino acids: CASSPRGSHSYEQYF. Written as DNA, the CDR3 is TGTGCCAGCTCACCACGGGGATCCCACTCCTACGAGCAGTACTTC.

V gene TRBV29-1 combines with J gene TRBJ1-3; TRBD1 might be the D (5 bases). V gave up 4 bases and J gave up 3 bases, with 10 bases separating them. This CDR3 contains 13 residues. CDR1 is SQVTM and CDR2 is ANQGSEA in the germline V gene. As DNA, the CDR3 is TGCAGCGTTGGTGGCAGGGATGGAAACACCATATATTTT. This encodes CSVGGRDGNTIYF.

The CDR3 here is CASRTSGGRDEQFF. For the CDR3, the DNA is TGTGCCAGCAGGACTAGCGGGGGGCGTGATGAGCAGTTCTTC. The chain uses TRBV18 and TRBJ2-1; 14 positions match TRBD2. Per germline, CDR1 KGHSH and CDR2 LQKENI. V dropped 8 bases and J dropped 8; count of bases not matched to a gene: 5. This CDR3 is built from 14 residues.